These T cell receptor beta chains were read from a single sample in a study of siplizumab effects on memory and regulatory T cells. Profiled with immunoSEQ multiplex PCR; TCRdb holds only in-frame clones, not every one. The data contain 40,000 to 45,000 clones, around 92% of them singletons. The specimen sequenced was naive CD4+ T cells sorted from blood. The source of these receptors is a human donor in good health. Each CDR3 is given with its conserved first and last residue. A D gene is named only where the DNA matches it firmly. Some rows have no size entry. The others give once, few or many, or a class for an expanded clone.

CDR3 DNA	CDR3 protein	D gene	J gene	V gene	clone size
TGTGCCAGCTCACCTTGGTGGGGGCCTATGAACACTGAAGCTTTCTTT	CASSPWWGPMNTEAFF	-	TRBJ1-1	TRBV18	-
TGTGCCAGCAGCCCGCGGACAGGCGGAGGTGAGCAGTTCTTC	CASSPRTGGGEQFF	TRBD1	TRBJ2-1	TRBV7-2	-
TGTGCCAGCAGCTTGCGCTGGGGGGAATTAAGTGGCTACACCTTC	CASSLRWGELSGYTF	-	TRBJ1-2	TRBV5-4	-
TGCGCCAGCAGCTTGGGAGACAGCCCGATGGCGGCCTACGAGCAGTACTTC	CASSLGDSPMAAYEQYF	-	TRBJ2-7	TRBV5-1	-
TGTGCCAGCAGTGAAAGGGGATGGGTAGGCGGCTACACCTTC	CASSERGWVGGYTF	-	TRBJ1-2	TRBV25-1	-
TGTGCCAGCAGTGAAGTGTGGGGGTACTACGAGCAGTACTTC	CASSEVWGYYEQYF	-	TRBJ2-7	TRBV6-1	-
TGTGCCAGCAGTGAGGGTCGGGGGGTTCCTGGCTACACCTTC	CASSEGRGVPGYTF	-	TRBJ1-2	TRBV6-1	-
TGTGCCAGCAGCTTAGATGAGGACGCATACAATGAGCAGTTCTTC	CASSLDEDAYNEQFF	-	TRBJ2-1	TRBV11-1	-
TGTGCCAGCAGCCAAGACGACGCAAGCACAGATACGCAGTATTTT	CASSQDDASTDTQYF	-	TRBJ2-3	TRBV4-2	-
TGTGCCAGCAGCGCCTTGACGGACTCGAATCAGCCCCAGCATTTT	CASSALTDSNQPQHF	-	TRBJ1-5	TRBV11-2	-
TGTGCCAGCACCGTTACACAGGGGTGGCACTACGAGCAGTACTTC	CASTVTQGWHYEQYF	TRBD1	TRBJ2-7	TRBV6-6	-
TGTGCCAGCAGCCTACATGAGTCCTACGAGCAGTACTTC	CASSLHESYEQYF	-	TRBJ2-7	TRBV6-6	-
TGTGCCAGCTCACTTTGGGGCGGAGACACTGAAGCTTTCTTT	CASSLWGGDTEAFF	-	TRBJ1-1	TRBV18	-
TGCGCCAGCAGCTTACTGGGACAGAACACTGAAGCTTTCTTT	CASSLLGQNTEAFF	-	TRBJ1-1	TRBV5-1	-
TGTGCCAGCAGTGTGCAAGGAGGGGGCTACACAGATACGCAGTATTTT	CASSVQGGGYTDTQYF	-	TRBJ2-3	TRBV25-1	-
TGTGCCAGCAGTTCTCCGGCTAGCGGTTACAATGAGCAGTTCTTC	CASSSPASGYNEQFF	TRBD2	TRBJ2-1	TRBV11-2	-
TGTGCCAGCAGTTTAAGGGGGACCATGAACACTGAAGCTTTCTTT	CASSLRGTMNTEAFF	-	TRBJ1-1	TRBV27	-
TGTGCCAGCAGCTTAACTGGCTGGGAGACCCAGTACTTC	CASSLTGWETQYF	-	TRBJ2-5	TRBV11-3	once
TGTGCCAGTAGTTTTCCGGGGGCCCAAGAGACCCAGTACTTC	CASSFPGAQETQYF	-	TRBJ2-5	TRBV19	once